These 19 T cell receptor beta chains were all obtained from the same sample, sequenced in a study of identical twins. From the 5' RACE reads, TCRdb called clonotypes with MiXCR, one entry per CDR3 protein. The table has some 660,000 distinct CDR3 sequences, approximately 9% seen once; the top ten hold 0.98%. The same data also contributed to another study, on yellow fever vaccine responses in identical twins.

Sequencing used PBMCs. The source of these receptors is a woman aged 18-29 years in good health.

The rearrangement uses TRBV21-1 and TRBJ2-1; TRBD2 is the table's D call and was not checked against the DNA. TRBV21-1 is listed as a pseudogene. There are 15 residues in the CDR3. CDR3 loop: CASSRLGGILDEQFF. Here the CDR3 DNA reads TGTGCCAGCAGCCGCCTGGGCGGGATTTTAGATGAGCAGTTCTTC.

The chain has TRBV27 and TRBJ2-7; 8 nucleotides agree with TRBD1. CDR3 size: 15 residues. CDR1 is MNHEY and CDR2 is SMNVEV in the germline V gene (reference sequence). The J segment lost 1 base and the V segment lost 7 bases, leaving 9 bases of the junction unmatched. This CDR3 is CASNPGQGASYEQYF. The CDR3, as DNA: TGTGCCAGCAATCCAGGGCAGGGGGCATCCTACGAGCAGTACTTC.

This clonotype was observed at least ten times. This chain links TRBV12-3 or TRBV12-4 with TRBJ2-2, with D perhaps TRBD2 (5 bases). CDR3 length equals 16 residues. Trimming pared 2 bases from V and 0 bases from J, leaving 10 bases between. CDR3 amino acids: CASSLKVGANTGELFF. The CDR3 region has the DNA TGTGCCAGCAGTTTAAAGGTGGGAGCGAACACCGGGGAGCTGTTTTTT.

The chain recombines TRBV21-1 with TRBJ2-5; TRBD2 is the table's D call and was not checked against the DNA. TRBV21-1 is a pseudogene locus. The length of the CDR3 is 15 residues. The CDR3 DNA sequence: TGTGCCAGCAGCTACCCGTTTGGAGGCCTGGGGACCCAGTACTTC. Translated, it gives CASSYPFGGLGTQYF.

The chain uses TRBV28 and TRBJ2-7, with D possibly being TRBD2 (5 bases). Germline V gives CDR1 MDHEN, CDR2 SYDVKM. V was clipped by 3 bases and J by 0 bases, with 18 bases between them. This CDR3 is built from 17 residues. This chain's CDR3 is CASSFQSSLGGSYEQYF. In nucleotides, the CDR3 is TGTGCCAGCAGTTTTCAGTCGTCGCTTGGAGGCTCCTACGAGCAGTACTTC.

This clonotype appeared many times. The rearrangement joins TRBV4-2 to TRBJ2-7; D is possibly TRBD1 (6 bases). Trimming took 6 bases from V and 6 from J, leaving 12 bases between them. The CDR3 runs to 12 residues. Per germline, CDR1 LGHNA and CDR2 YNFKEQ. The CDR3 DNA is TGTGCCAGCAGTCTACGAGGGGGCGAGCAGTACTTC. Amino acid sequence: CASSLRGGEQYF.

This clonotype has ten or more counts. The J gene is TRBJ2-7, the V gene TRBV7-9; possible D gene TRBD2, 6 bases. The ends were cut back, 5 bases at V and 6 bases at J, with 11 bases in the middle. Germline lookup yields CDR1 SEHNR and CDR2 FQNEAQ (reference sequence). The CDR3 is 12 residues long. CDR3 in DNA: TGTGCCAGCAGCCCCGCGGGGAGCGAGCAGTACTTC. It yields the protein CASSPAGSEQYF.

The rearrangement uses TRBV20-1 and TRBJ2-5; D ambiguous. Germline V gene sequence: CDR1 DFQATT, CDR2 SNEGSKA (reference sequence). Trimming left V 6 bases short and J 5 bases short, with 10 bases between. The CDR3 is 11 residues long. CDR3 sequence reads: CSAIDFETQYF. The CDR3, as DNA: TGCAGTGCCATCGACTTTGAGACCCAGTACTTC.

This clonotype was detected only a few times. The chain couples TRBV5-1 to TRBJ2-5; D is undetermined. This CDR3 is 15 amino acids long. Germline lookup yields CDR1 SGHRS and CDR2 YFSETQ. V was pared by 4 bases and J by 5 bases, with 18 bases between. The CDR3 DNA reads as TGCGCCAGCAGCCCCGGTAGCCCCGGGTTGGAGACCCAGTACTTC. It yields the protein CASSPGSPGLETQYF.

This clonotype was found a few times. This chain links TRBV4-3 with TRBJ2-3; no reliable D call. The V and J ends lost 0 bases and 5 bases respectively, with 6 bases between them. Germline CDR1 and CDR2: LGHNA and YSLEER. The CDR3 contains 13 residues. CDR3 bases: TGCGCCAGCAGCCAAGATTACGGAGATACGCAGTATTTT. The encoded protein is CASSQDYGDTQYF.

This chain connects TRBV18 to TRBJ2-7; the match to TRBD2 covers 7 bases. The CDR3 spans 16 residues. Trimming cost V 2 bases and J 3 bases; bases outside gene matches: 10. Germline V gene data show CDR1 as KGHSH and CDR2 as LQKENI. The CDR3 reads CASSPGLARGFYEQYF. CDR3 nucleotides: TGTGCCAGCTCACCAGGCTTGGCGCGGGGGTTCTACGAGCAGTACTTC.

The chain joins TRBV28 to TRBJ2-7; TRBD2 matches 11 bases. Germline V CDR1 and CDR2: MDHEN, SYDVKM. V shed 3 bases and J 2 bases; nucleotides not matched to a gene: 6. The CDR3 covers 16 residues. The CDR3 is CASSLSPSGRPYEQYF. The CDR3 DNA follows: TGTGCCAGCAGTTTGTCCCCTAGCGGGAGGCCCTACGAGCAGTACTTC.

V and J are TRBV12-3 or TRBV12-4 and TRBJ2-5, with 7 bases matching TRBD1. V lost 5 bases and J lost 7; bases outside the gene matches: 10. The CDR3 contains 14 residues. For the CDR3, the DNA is TGTGCCAGCAGTACACAGGGGTCTGGTGTGACCCAGTACTTC. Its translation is CASSTQGSGVTQYF.

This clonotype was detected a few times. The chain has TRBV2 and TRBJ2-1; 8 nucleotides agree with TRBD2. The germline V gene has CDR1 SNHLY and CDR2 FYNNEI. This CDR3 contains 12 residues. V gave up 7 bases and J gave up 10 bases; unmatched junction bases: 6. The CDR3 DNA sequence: TGTGCCAGCAAACCTATAGCGGGAGAGCAGTTCTTC. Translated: CASKPIAGEQFF.

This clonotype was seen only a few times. The CDR3 DNA reads as TGTGCCAGCAGCTCGACTTTCGACAGGAACTACGAGCAGTACTTC. Its protein is CASSSTFDRNYEQYF. The chain joins TRBV7-9 to TRBJ2-7; TRBD1 is a possible D gene (6 bases). V lost 4 bases and J 3 bases, leaving 16 bases between the germline ends. The CDR3 extends over 15 amino acids. The germline V gene encodes CDR1 SEHNR and CDR2 FQNEAQ (reference sequence).

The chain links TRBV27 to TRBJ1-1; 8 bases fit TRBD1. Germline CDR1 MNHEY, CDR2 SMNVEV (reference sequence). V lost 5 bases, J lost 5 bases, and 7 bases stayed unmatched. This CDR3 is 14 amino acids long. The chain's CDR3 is CASSIQGAGTEAFF. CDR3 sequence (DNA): TGTGCCAGCAGTATTCAGGGGGCCGGGACTGAAGCTTTCTTT.

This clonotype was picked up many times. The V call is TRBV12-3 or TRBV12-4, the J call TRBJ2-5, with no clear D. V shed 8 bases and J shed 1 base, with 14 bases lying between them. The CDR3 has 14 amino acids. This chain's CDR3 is CASSPLSIQETQYF. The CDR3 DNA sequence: TGTGCCAGCTCGCCTCTGTCGATCCAAGAGACCCAGTACTTC.

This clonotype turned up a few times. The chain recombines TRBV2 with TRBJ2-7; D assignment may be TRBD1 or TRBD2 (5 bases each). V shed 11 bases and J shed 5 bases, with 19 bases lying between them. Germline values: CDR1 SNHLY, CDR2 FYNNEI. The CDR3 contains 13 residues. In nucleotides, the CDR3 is TGTGCCGACAGAGAGGGTCCGAAAAACGAGCAGTACTTC. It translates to CADREGPKNEQYF.

The CDR3 bases are TGTGCCAGCTCACAGGCTAGCGGACAATACAATGAGCAGTTCTTC. Its protein is CASSQASGQYNEQFF. The chain joins TRBV18 to TRBJ2-1; TRBD2 agrees at 7 bases. The CDR3 totals 15 residues. The J segment lost 4 bases and the V segment lost 4 bases, leaving 7 bases of the junction unmatched. Germline V gene sequence: CDR1 KGHSH, CDR2 LQKENI.